This TCR beta chain was sequenced during a study of blood T cell repertoires in COVID-19. Turning to the study itself: From T cells, B-cell-depleted T cells, or PBMCs came the material, which was cDNA or gDNA.

This CDR3 is built from 15 residues. Deletions cut 5 bases from V and 6 bases from J, with 20 bases between. Germline V gene data show CDR1 as MDHEN and CDR2 as SYDVKM. Under the authors' procedure: Reference gene primer amplification gave estimated nucleated cell counts. Method: immunoSEQ multiplex PCR; TCRdb's copy keeps in-frame clones and lacks some. V and J calls plus clone size are reproduced from that table; the DNA served to infer D and trimming. The table includes approximately 300,000 clones, roughly 84% detected once. Sequencing was done on a sample of peripheral blood. The chain uses TRBV28 and TRBJ2-7; a possible D gene is TRBD2 (5 bases). This TCR was recovered from a person between 70 and 80 years old with COVID-19, enrolled during active disease. CDR3 DNA: TGTGCCAGCAGTCCTTACTTATCCCCTAGCTCCGAGCAGTACTTC. It codes for CASSPYLSPSSEQYF.